The sequence of this TCR beta chain was determined in a study of OX40 agonist ivuxolimab in advanced cancers. The wider study: Patients were treated with ivuxolimab, an agonistic anti-OX40 (CD134) antibody. Subjects had a mean age of roughly 60 years, with a range of 23 to 79; around 80% were male.

TCRdb keeps only in-frame clones here, not all; method: immunoSEQ multiplex PCR. The sample comprises just over 90,000 clones, approximately 94% of which are singletons, and approximately 2.4% rests with the top ten. The CDR3 extends over 16 amino acids. In germline, CDR1 is SGHDT, CDR2 YYEEEE. Between the trimmed V and J ends, which lost 7 bases and 1 base, there was a span of 17 bases. The receptor's source is an adult with an advanced solid tumor such as melanoma, head and neck, liver or kidney cancer. The V and J genes are TRBV5-6 and TRBJ2-2; TRBD1 is a possible D gene (6 bases). The sample in question was CD4+ or CD8+ T cells sorted from blood, obtained in a trial of the OX40 agonist ivuxolimab. The CDR3 region is CASFNSDRVNTGELFF. Written as DNA, the CDR3 is TGTGCCAGCTTTAATTCGGACAGAGTGAACACCGGGGAGCTGTTTTTT. The variable domain in full, completed from reference TRBV5-6 and TRBJ2-2, reads DAGVTQSPTHLIKTRGQQVTLRCSPKSGHDTVSWYQQALGQGPQFIFQYYEEEERQRGNFPDRFSGHQFPNYSSELNVNALLLGDSALYLCASFNSDRVNTGELFFGEGSRLTVL.